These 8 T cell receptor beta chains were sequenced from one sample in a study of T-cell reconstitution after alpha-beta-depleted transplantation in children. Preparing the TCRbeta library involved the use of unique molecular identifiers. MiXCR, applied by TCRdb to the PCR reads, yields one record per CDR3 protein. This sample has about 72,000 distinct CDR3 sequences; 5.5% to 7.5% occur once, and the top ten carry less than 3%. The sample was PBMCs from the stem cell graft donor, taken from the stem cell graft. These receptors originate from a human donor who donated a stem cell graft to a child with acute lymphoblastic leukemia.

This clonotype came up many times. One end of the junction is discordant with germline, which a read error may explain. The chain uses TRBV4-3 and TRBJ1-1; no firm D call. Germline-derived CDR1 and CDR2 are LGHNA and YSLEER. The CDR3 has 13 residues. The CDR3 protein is CSSSQGLLTEAFF. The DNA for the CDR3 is TGCTCCAGCAGCCAAGGCTTACTAACCGAAGCTTTCTTT.

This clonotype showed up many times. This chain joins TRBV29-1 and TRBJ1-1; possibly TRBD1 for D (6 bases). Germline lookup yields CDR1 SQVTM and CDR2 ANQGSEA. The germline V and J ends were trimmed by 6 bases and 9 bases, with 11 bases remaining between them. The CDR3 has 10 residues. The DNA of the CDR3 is TGCAGCGTAAGGGACACCCAAGCTTTCTTT. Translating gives CSVRDTQAFF.

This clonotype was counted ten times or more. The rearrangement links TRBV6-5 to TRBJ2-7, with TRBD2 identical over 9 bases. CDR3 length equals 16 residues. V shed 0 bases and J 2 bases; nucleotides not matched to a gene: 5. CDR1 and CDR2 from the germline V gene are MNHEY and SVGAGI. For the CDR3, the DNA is TGTGCCAGCAGTTACTCCGCGGCTAGCGGGGCCTACGAGCAGTACTTC. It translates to CASSYSAASGAYEQYF.

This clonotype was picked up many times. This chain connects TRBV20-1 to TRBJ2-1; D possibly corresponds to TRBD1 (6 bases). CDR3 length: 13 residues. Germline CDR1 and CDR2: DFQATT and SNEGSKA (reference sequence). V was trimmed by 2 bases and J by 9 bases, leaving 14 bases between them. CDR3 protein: CSARTPVQGEQFF. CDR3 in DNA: TGCAGTGCTAGAACTCCCGTACAGGGTGAGCAGTTCTTC.

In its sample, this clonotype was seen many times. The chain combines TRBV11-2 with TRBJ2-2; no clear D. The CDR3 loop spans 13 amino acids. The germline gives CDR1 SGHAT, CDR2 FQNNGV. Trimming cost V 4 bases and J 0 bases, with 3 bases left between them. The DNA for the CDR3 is TGTGCCAGCAGCTCCGCGAACACCGGGGAGCTGTTTTTT. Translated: CASSSANTGELFF. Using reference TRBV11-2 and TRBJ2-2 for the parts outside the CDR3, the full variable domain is EAGVAQSPRYKIIEKRQSVAFWCNPISGHATLYWYQQILGQGPKLLIQFQNNGVVDDSQLPKDRFSAERLKGVDSTLKIQPAKLEDSAVYLCASSSANTGELFFGEGSRLTVL.

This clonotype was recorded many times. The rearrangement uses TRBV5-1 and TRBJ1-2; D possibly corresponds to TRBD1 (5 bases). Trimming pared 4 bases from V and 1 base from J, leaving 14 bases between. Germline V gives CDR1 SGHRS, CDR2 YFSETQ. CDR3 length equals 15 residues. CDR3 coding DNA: TGCGCCAGCAGCGAAGACGGGACGAATAACTATGGCTACACCTTC. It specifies CASSEDGTNNYGYTF. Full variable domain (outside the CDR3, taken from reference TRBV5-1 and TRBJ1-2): KAGVTQTPRYLIKTRGQQVTLSCSPISGHRSVSWYQQTPGQGLQFLFEYFSETQRNKGNFPGRFSGRQFSNSRSEMNVSTLELGDSALYLCASSEDGTNNYGYTFGSGTRLTVV.

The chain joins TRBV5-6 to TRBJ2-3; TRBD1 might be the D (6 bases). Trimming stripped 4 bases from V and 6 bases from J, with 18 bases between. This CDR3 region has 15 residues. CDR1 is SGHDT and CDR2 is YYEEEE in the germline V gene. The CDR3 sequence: CASSPIAGTGDTQYF. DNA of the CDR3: TGTGCCAGCAGCCCAATCGCGGGTACAGGGGATACGCAGTATTTT.

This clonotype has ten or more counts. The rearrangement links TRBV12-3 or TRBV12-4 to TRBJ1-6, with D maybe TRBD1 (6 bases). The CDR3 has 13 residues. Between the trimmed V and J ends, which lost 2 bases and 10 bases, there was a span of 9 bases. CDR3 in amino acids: CASSLTGNSPLHF. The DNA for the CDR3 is TGTGCCAGCAGTTTAACAGGGAACTCACCCCTCCACTTT.